This T cell receptor (beta chain) is drawn from a study of cytomegalovirus exposure and HLA in healthy donors. Overall study results and limits: Cytomegalovirus association was listed for about 180 TCR beta chains.

Trimming removed 6 bases at V and 4 bases at J, with 19 bases between. The CDR3 is 15 amino acids. Per the germline V gene, CDR1 is SGDLS and CDR2 is YYNGEE. Turning to this clone: Its matching antigen is unknown.

The study ran its PCR with 60 Vbeta and 13 Jbeta primers. Measured with immunoSEQ multiplex PCR; TCRdb has only the in-frame clones, and not every one. The table includes approximately 140,000 clones, roughly four fifths detected once. Though nominally healthy at sampling, donors likely had unrecorded immune exposures. What was sequenced was PBMCs. This receptor was taken from a girl aged 2 to 10 in good health and CMV-seronegative. This chain joins TRBV9 and TRBJ1-2; D may be TRBD1 (5 bases). CDR3 amino acids: CASTIDGGRAYGYTF. CDR3 in DNA: TGTGCCAGCACCATTGACGGGGGAAGGGCCTATGGCTACACCTTC.